The text below deals with one TCR beta chain. The target antigen is unknown. The PCR contained 60 Vbeta and 13 Jbeta primers. Methods used by the authors: In a later analysis, the count reached some 73 million unique TCR beta chains, with around 11 million shared. Profiling relied on immunoSEQ multiplex PCR, and the TCRdb table lists in-frame clones only, not all of them. V, J and clone size are those of that table, while D and trimming were read from the DNA. The profile covers under 150,000 clones, with about 80% appearing a single time and about 4% taken by the ten largest. This record comes from a study of cytomegalovirus exposure and HLA in healthy donors. The study, taken as a whole, reports: Presence/absence analysis assumed near-uniform sequencing depth across donors.

V was shortened by 3 bases and J by 3 bases, with 9 bases between the two germline ends. Germline V gene sequence: CDR1 SGHDT, CDR2 YYEEEE. This CDR3 is 13 amino acids long. The chain carries TRBV5-6 and TRBJ2-5, with D tentatively TRBD2 (5 bases). The specimen sequenced was PBMCs. This clonotype was sampled from a woman in her 40s in good health and CMV-seronegative. The CDR3 region is CASSSDWEETQYF. The CDR3 DNA reads TGTGCCAGCAGCTCGGACTGGGAAGAGACCCAGTACTTC.